Listed here are 27 T cell receptor beta chains from one sample, sequenced in a study of cytomegalovirus exposure and HLA in healthy donors. This PCR relied on a set of 60 Vbeta primers and 13 Jbeta primers. Using immunoSEQ multiplex PCR, the repertoire was profiled, and TCRdb retains in-frame clones only, with some absent. Found here are under 150,000 clones, over 65% of them singletons; the top ten hold 1.8%. The sample was PBMCs. Source of these receptors: a female donor in good health and CMV-seropositive.

The genes are TRBV6-1 and TRBJ2-1; no reliable D call. Deletions cut 1 base from V and 5 bases from J, with 12 bases between. This CDR3 has 15 residues. Germline loops: CDR1 MNHNS, CDR2 SASEGT. CDR3 bases: TGTGCCAGCAGTGAAGAAGTAGAACCACACAATGAGCAGTTCTTC. Its translation is CASSEEVEPHNEQFF.

The chain uses TRBV5-1 and TRBJ2-1, with 8 bases aligning to TRBD1. The CDR3 extends over 14 amino acids. V shed 1 base and J 6 bases; nucleotides not matched to a gene: 3. Germline CDR1 reads SGHRS; CDR2 reads YFSETQ. In DNA form, the CDR3 reads TGCGCCAGCAGCTTGATCACAGGGGGCAATGAGCAGTTCTTC. As protein: CASSLITGGNEQFF.

The J gene is TRBJ2-1, the V gene TRBV4-2; D not resolved. In germline, CDR1 is LGHNA, CDR2 YNFKEQ. The CDR3 sequence is 15 residues long. Trimming took 1 base from V and 5 from J, leaving 12 bases between them. CDR3 sequence reads: CASSQGRGRNNEQFF. The CDR3 region has the DNA TGTGCCAGCAGCCAAGGGAGAGGAAGGAACAATGAGCAGTTCTTC.

The rearrangement links TRBV4-1 to TRBJ2-2; D possibly corresponds to TRBD2 (6 bases). The CDR3 covers 19 residues. Between the trimmed V and J ends, which lost 1 base and 6 bases, there was a span of 24 bases. From germline, CDR1 is MGHRA and CDR2 YSYEKL. CDR3 sequence: CASSQGLFERGGYPGELFF. CDR3 coding DNA: TGCGCCAGCAGCCAAGGCTTGTTCGAAAGGGGAGGATATCCCGGGGAGCTGTTTTTT.

This clone occurred a few times. The CDR3 region has the DNA TGTGCCAGCAGGCCTGACAGGGGCGGAAACACCATATATTTT. This translates into CASRPDRGGNTIYF. V and J are TRBV6-5 and TRBJ1-3; 8 bases are shared with TRBD1. Looked up from germline, CDR1 is MNHEY and CDR2 is SVGAGI. The V gene end was trimmed by 6 bases and the J gene end by 4 bases; junction bases not matched to a gene: 5. The CDR3 runs to 14 residues.

This clone was seen a single time. The chain carries TRBV4-2 and TRBJ2-3; TRBD2 is a possible D gene (5 bases). The length of the CDR3 is 14 residues. Germline V gives CDR1 LGHNA, CDR2 YNFKEQ. The V and J ends lost 0 bases and 4 bases respectively, with 8 bases between them. The CDR3 sequence is CASSQEASPDTQYF. CDR3 in DNA: TGTGCCAGCAGCCAAGAGGCTAGCCCAGATACGCAGTATTTT.

This chain connects TRBV27 to TRBJ2-5; D might be TRBD1 (6 bases). The J call is uncertain, as TRBJ2-7 better fits the DNA end. Looked up from germline, CDR1 is MNHEY and CDR2 is SMNVEV (reference sequence). The CDR3 extends over 13 amino acids. For the CDR3, the DNA is TGTGCCAGCAGTTTGAACAGGGCCCACGAGCAGTACTTC. Its protein product is CASSLNRAHEQYF.

This chain joins TRBV9 and TRBJ2-2; TRBD2 agrees at 12 bases. Germline trimming cut 0 bases from V and 3 bases from J; bases unmatched to any gene: 9. The germline V gene has CDR1 SGDLS and CDR2 YYNGEE. This CDR3 is built from 19 residues. The CDR3 DNA is TGTGCCAGCAGCGTAGAGGCTAGCGGGGGGGCCGGATACACCGGGGAGCTGTTTTTT. Amino acid sequence: CASSVEASGGAGYTGELFF.

The rearrangement joins TRBV7-9 to TRBJ2-5; D might be TRBD1 (5 bases). The J call is in doubt because the DNA end fits TRBJ2-7 better. The CDR3 sequence is 13 residues long. Germline lookup yields CDR1 SEHNR and CDR2 FQNEAQ (reference sequence). CDR3 loop: CASSRGNSYEQYF. CDR3 DNA sequence: TGTGCCAGCAGCAGGGGTAACTCCTACGAGCAGTACTTC.

The gene calls are TRBV6-5 and TRBJ1-1; D might be TRBD1 (6 bases). The germline CDR1 and CDR2 sequences are MNHEY and SVGAGI. V was cut by 10 bases and J by 2 bases, with 14 bases left in between. The CDR3 is made up of 13 amino acids. The CDR3 DNA sequence: TGTGCCACTGGACAGTCCTTAAACACTGAAGCTTTCTTT. Protein: CATGQSLNTEAFF.

This chain connects TRBV9 to TRBJ1-1, with unresolved D. The V and J ends lost 0 bases and 3 bases respectively, with 9 bases between them. Per germline, CDR1 SGDLS and CDR2 YYNGEE. The CDR3 contains 14 residues. CDR3 residues: CASSVVTDHTEAFF. The CDR3 DNA reads as TGTGCCAGCAGCGTAGTTACTGATCACACTGAAGCTTTCTTT.

This chain uses TRBV5-1 with TRBJ1-6; D gene unclear. The V gene's germline CDR1 is SGHRS and CDR2 YFSETQ. Trimming removed 5 bases at V and 7 bases at J, with 16 bases between. The CDR3 extends over 15 amino acids. CDR3 in amino acids: CASSTGGLGNSPLHF. The CDR3 bases are TGCGCCAGCAGTACCGGAGGCCTGGGGAATTCACCCCTCCACTTT.

Only a few counts were recorded for this clone. The chain links TRBV18 to TRBJ2-5; 8 bases match TRBD1. V lost 2 bases to trimming and J lost 5 bases; unmatched junction nucleotides: 4. The CDR3 totals 14 residues. Per the germline V gene, CDR1 is KGHSH and CDR2 is LQKENI. CDR3 sequence: CASSPGTGDETQYF. The CDR3 nucleotides read TGTGCCAGCTCACCAGGGACAGGAGACGAGACCCAGTACTTC.

Only one count was recorded for this clone. This rearrangement joins TRBV5-1 to TRBJ2-1, with D tentatively TRBD2 (6 bases). Trimming took 2 bases from V and 7 from J, leaving 10 bases between them. The length of the CDR3 is 13 residues. Germline lookup yields CDR1 SGHRS and CDR2 YFSETQ. This chain's CDR3 is CASSFYAGNEQFF. The CDR3 bases are TGCGCCAGCAGCTTTTACGCGGGGAATGAGCAGTTCTTC. Together with reference TRBV5-1 and TRBJ2-1, the CDR3 gives the full variable domain: KAGVTQTPRYLIKTRGQQVTLSCSPISGHRSVSWYQQTPGQGLQFLFEYFSETQRNKGNFPGRFSGRQFSNSRSEMNVSTLELGDSALYLCASSFYAGNEQFFGPGTRLTVL.

There are a few counts of this clone. The chain uses TRBV4-1 and TRBJ2-2, with TRBD1 as a possible D gene (6 bases). In germline, CDR1 is MGHRA, CDR2 YSYEKL. Trimming cost V 4 bases and J 1 base, with 7 bases left between them. CDR3 length equals 14 residues. Here the CDR3 DNA reads TGCGCCAGCAGCCCGGGACAGAACACCGGGGAGCTGTTTTTT. This encodes CASSPGQNTGELFF.

This chain links TRBV4-2 with TRBJ2-7; 11 nucleotides match TRBD2. Germline CDR1 and CDR2: LGHNA and YNFKEQ. The V segment lost 0 bases and the J segment 0 bases; nucleotides outside the gene matches: 1. The CDR3 consists of 16 residues. CDR3 DNA sequence: TGTGCCAGCAGCCAAGATGGGACTAGCGGCTCCTACGAGCAGTACTTC. This sequence encodes CASSQDGTSGSYEQYF.

The chain is built from TRBV7-9 and TRBJ2-5; D remains ambiguous. The CDR3 totals 14 residues. Per germline, CDR1 SEHNR and CDR2 FQNEAQ (reference sequence). V was cut by 2 bases and J by 2 bases, with 9 bases left in between. This CDR3 is CASSLYAVQETQYF. The CDR3 nucleotides read TGTGCCAGCAGCTTATATGCGGTTCAAGAGACCCAGTACTTC.

The chain joins TRBV19 to TRBJ1-3; D ambiguous. This CDR3 has 14 amino acids. Germline-derived CDR1 and CDR2 are LNHDA and SQIVND (reference sequence). Trimming cost V 9 bases and J 4 bases, with 16 bases left between them. The CDR3 sequence: CASTRADQGNTIYF. The DNA of the CDR3 is TGTGCCAGCACGAGGGCAGACCAAGGAAACACCATATATTTT. Using reference TRBV19 and TRBJ1-3 for the parts outside the CDR3, the full variable domain is DGGITQSPKYLFRKEGQNVTLSCEQNLNHDAMYWYRQDPGQGLRLIYYSQIVNDFQKGDIAEGYSVSREKKESFPLTVTSAQKNPTAFYLCASTRADQGNTIYFGEGSWLTVV.

This rearrangement joins TRBV6-4 to TRBJ2-3; no clear D gene. The CDR3 is made up of 14 amino acids. V lost 2 bases and J lost 6, with 12 bases in between. Germline values: CDR1 MRHNA, CDR2 SNTAGT. CDR3 nucleotides: TGTGCCAGCAGTGACGAGCTACGTAGCGATACGCAGTATTTT. This translates into CASSDELRSDTQYF.

This rearrangement joins TRBV2 to TRBJ2-1, with TRBD1 matching 10 bases. This CDR3 region has 12 residues. Germline V gene lookup returns CDR1 SNHLY and CDR2 FYNNEI. With V trimmed by 8 bases and J by 8 bases, 3 bases remained unmatched. Here the CDR3 DNA reads TGTGCCAGCCAGGGGACAGGGGATGAGCAGTTCTTC. Amino acids: CASQGTGDEQFF. The full variable domain, rest sourced from reference TRBV2 and TRBJ2-1, is EPEVTQTPSHQVTQMGQEVILRCVPISNHLYFYWYRQILGQKVEFLVSFYNNEISEKSEIFDDQFSVERPDGSNFTLKIRSTKLEDSAMYFCASQGTGDEQFFGPGTRLTVL.

The chain is built from TRBV28 and TRBJ1-4; TRBD1 aligns across 7 bases. The CDR3 runs to 14 residues. From germline, CDR1 is MDHEN and CDR2 SYDVKM. Trimming at V came to 6 bases and at J to 4 bases, leaving 5 bases not matched to a gene. CDR3 sequence (DNA): TGTGCCAGCAGGGGGACAGCCTTTAATGAAAAACTGTTTTTT. Residues: CASRGTAFNEKLFF.

The chain has TRBV6-5 and TRBJ1-1; D might be TRBD1 (6 bases). CDR3 length: 13 amino acids. Trimming pared 4 bases from V and 4 bases from J, leaving 10 bases between. Germline CDR1 is MNHEY and CDR2 is SVGAGI. CDR3 bases: TGTGCCAGCAGTTCGGCAGGGGTCACTGAAGCTTTCTTT. This encodes CASSSAGVTEAFF.

This chain joins TRBV7-9 and TRBJ1-1; TRBD1 aligns across 7 bases. V was clipped by 5 bases and J by 2 bases; unmatched bases: 5. Per the germline V gene, CDR1 is SEHNR and CDR2 is FQNEAQ (reference sequence). The CDR3 has 14 amino acids. This CDR3 reads CASSLRDSNTEAFF. DNA for the CDR3: TGTGCCAGCAGCCTCCGGGACAGTAACACTGAAGCTTTCTTT.

This chain links TRBV7-2 with TRBJ2-3; TRBD1 matches 8 bases. Germline-derived CDR1 and CDR2 are SGHTA and FQGNSA. The V segment lost 5 bases and the J segment 0 bases; nucleotides outside the gene matches: 7. This CDR3 comprises 16 residues. The CDR3 protein is CASSRYTGGSTDTQYF. Written as DNA, the CDR3 is TGTGCCAGCAGCCGATACACAGGGGGTAGCACAGATACGCAGTATTTT.

This rearrangement joins TRBV9 to TRBJ2-1, with D possibly TRBD2 on 6 matching bases. V was shortened by 1 base and J by 4 bases, with 12 bases between the two germline ends. The germline CDR1 and CDR2 sequences are SGDLS and YYNGEE. There are 15 residues in the CDR3. The CDR3 DNA follows: TGTGCCAGCAGCGTATTGGGACTGCCTTACAATGAGCAGTTCTTC. As protein: CASSVLGLPYNEQFF.

The V and J genes are TRBV27 and TRBJ2-3; possibly TRBD1 for D (6 bases). Trimming removed 5 bases at V and 4 bases at J, with 13 bases between. From germline, CDR1 is MNHEY and CDR2 SMNVEV (reference sequence). The CDR3 runs 14 residues. The CDR3, as DNA: TGTGCCAGCAGTGGGGCAGGGGTCCCAGATACGCAGTATTTT. Translated: CASSGAGVPDTQYF.

The V call is TRBV5-1, the J call TRBJ2-1, with 10 bases aligning to TRBD1. Germline trimming cut 2 bases from V and 8 bases from J; bases unmatched to any gene: 4. Germline lookup yields CDR1 SGHRS and CDR2 YFSETQ. The CDR3 extends over 14 amino acids. CDR3: CASSLRQGAHEQFF. DNA of the CDR3: TGCGCCAGCAGCTTAAGACAGGGGGCACATGAGCAGTTCTTC. Combining the CDR3 with reference TRBV5-1 and TRBJ2-1 gives the whole variable domain KAGVTQTPRYLIKTRGQQVTLSCSPISGHRSVSWYQQTPGQGLQFLFEYFSETQRNKGNFPGRFSGRQFSNSRSEMNVSTLELGDSALYLCASSLRQGAHEQFFGPGTRLTVL.